The clone carrying this T cell receptor beta chain appeared a single time. The antigen is unknown. The entry originates in a study of cytomegalovirus exposure and HLA in healthy donors. Across the study: The platform used for the approximately 120 validation repertoires matched that of the roughly 720 first-cohort repertoires, a later analysis reported.

The data were produced by immunoSEQ multiplex PCR, yet TCRdb's version contains in-frame clones alone and is incomplete. This sample has about 160,000 clones, with approximately 86% found just once. Among the roughly 120 subjects of the validation cohort, separate from the roughly 700-subject first cohort, were the donors. CDR1 and CDR2 (germline): ENHRY, SYGVKD. This CDR3 is 14 amino acids long. After removal of 7 bases from V and 8 bases from J, the junction contained 12 bases not matched to a gene. Study-wide points: In a later analysis, first-cohort TCR clusters were found to tend to co-occur in the approximately 120 validation repertoires. The study put under 200 TCR beta chains on its list as cytomegalovirus-associated.

The gene calls are TRBV10-3 and TRBJ1-2, with 8 bases lining up with TRBD1. Sequencing input: PBMCs. The clonotype was recovered from a woman younger than 30 in good health and CMV-seronegative. Here the CDR3 DNA reads TGTGCCATCACCGCCAAGGACAGGGAAAGAGGCTACACCTTC. Protein product: CAITAKDRERGYTF.